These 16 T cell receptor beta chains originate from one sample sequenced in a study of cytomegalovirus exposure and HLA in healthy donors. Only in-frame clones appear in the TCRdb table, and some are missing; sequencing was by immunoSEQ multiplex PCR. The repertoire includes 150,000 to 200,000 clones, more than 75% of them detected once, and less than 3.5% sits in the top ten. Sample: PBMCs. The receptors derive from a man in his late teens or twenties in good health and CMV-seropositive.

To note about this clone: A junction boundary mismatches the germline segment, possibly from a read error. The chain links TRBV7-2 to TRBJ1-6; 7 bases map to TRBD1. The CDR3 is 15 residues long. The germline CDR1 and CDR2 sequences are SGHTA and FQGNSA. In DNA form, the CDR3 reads TGTGCCAGCAGCGCGGGACAGCTCTATTATTCACCCCTCCACTTT. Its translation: CASSAGQLYYSPLHF. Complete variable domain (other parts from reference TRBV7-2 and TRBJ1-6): GAGVSQSPSNKVTEKGKDVELRCDPISGHTALYWYRQSLGQGLEFLIYFQGNSAPDKSGLPSDRFSAERTGGSVSTLTIQRTQQEDSAVYLCASSAGQLYYSPLHFGNGTRLTVT.

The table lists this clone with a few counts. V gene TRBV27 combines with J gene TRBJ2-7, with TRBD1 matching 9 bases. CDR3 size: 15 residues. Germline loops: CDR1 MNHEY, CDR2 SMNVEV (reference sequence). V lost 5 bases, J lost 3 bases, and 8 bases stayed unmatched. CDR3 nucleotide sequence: TGTGCCAGCAGTGCCCCACGGGGACAGGGCTACGAGCAGTACTTC. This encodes CASSAPRGQGYEQYF.

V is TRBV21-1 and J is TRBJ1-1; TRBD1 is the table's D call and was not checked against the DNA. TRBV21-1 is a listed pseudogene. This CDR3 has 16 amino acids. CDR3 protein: CASSKGAGGANTEAFF. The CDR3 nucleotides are TGTGCCAGCAGCAAAGGGGCAGGGGGAGCAAACACTGAAGCTTTCTTT.

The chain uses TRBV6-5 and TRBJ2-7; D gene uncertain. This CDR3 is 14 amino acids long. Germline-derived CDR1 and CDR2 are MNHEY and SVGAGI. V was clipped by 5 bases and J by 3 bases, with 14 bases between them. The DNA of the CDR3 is TGTGCCAGCAGTCCCGCCGGCGAGGTCTACGAGCAGTACTTC. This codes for CASSPAGEVYEQYF.

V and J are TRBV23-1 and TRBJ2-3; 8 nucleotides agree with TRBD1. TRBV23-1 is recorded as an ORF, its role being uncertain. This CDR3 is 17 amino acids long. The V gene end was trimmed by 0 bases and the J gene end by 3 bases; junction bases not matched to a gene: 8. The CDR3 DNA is TGCGCCAGCAGTCAATCGGTTCAGGGGGCGAAAACAGATACGCAGTATTTT. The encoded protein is CASSQSVQGAKTDTQYF.

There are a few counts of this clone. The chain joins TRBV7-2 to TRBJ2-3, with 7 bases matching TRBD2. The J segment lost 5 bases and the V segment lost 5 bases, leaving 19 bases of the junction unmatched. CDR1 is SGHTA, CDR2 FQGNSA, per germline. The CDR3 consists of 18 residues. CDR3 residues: CASSHGHLLAKRRDTQYF. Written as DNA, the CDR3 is TGTGCCAGCAGCCATGGCCATTTACTAGCGAAAAGGAGAGATACGCAGTATTTT.

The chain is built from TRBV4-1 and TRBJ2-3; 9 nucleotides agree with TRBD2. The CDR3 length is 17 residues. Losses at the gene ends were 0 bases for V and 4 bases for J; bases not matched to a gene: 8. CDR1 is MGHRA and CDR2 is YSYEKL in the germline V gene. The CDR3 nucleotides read TGCGCCAGCAGCCAAGATTCGGCTAGCGGGGAGGCAGATACGCAGTATTTT. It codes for CASSQDSASGEADTQYF.

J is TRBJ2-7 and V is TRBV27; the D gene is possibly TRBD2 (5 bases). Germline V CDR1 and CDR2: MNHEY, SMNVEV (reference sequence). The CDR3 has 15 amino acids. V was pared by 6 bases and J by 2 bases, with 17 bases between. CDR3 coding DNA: TGTGCCAGCAGCTCCGGGGTCCGCTTGGCCTACGAGCAGTACTTC. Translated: CASSSGVRLAYEQYF.

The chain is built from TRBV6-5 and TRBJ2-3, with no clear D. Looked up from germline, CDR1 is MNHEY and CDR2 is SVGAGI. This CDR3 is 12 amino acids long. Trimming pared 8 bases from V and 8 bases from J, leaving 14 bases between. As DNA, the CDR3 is TGTGCCAGCGCCCAGACTGGCTCTACGCAGTATTTT. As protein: CASAQTGSTQYF.

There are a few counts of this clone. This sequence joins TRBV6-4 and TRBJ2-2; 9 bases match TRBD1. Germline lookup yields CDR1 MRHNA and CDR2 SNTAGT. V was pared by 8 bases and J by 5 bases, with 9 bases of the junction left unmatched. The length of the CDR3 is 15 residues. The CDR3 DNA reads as TGTGCCAGCCGACCGGGACAGGGTGATACCGGGGAGCTGTTTTTT. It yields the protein CASRPGQGDTGELFF.

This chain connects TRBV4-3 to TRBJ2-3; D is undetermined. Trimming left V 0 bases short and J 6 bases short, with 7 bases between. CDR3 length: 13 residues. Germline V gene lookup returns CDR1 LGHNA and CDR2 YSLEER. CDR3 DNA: TGCGCCAGCAGCCAAGATAACGGGGATACGCAGTATTTT. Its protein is CASSQDNGDTQYF.

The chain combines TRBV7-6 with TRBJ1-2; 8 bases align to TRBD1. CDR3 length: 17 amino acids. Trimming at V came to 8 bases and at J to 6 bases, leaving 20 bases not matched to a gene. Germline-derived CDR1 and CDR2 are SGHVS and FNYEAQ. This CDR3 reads CASGPGTGPVTADGYTF. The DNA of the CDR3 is TGTGCCAGCGGACCCGGGACAGGACCCGTTACCGCTGATGGCTACACCTTC.

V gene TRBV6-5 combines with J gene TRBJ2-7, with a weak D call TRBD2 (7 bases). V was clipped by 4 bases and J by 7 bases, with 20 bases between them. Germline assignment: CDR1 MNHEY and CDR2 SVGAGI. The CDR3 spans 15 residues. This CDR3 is CASSSGASGTREQYF. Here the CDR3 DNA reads TGTGCCAGCAGTTCAGGGGCTAGCGGTACACGAGAGCAGTACTTC.

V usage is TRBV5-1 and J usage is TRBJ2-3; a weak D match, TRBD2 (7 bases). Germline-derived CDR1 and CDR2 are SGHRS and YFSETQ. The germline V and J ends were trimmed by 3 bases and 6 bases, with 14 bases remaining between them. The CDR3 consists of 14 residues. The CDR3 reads CASSSGGGADTQYF. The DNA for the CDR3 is TGCGCCAGCAGCTCTGGCGGGGGCGCTGATACGCAGTATTTT.

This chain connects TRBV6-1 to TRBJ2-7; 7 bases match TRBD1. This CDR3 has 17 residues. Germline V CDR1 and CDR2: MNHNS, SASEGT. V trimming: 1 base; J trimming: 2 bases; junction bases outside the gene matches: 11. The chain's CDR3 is CASSEEVAGGVTYEQYF. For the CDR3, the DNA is TGTGCCAGCAGTGAAGAGGTGGCAGGGGGAGTGACCTACGAGCAGTACTTC.

CDR3 DNA sequence: TGTGCCAGCAGTTTACGTCTAGCGGGAGGGGACAATGAGCAGTTCTTC. It yields the protein CASSLRLAGGDNEQFF. V usage is TRBV27 and J usage is TRBJ2-1, with 12 bases lining up with TRBD2. V shed 2 bases and J 5 bases; nucleotides not matched to a gene: 4. Per the germline V gene, CDR1 is MNHEY and CDR2 is SMNVEV (reference sequence). The CDR3 has 16 residues.